The present TCR beta chain was sequenced within a study of cytomegalovirus exposure and HLA in healthy donors. Findings and caveats of the study: Likely technical artifact: a cluster of highly shared sequence variants.

The germline CDR1 and CDR2 sequences are MNHEY and SMNVEV (reference sequence). With 0 bases removed from V and 3 bases from J, the gap between germline ends came to 9 bases. This CDR3 spans 14 amino acids. Primers for the PCR totalled 60 Vbeta and 13 Jbeta. TCRdb keeps only in-frame clones here, not all; method: immunoSEQ multiplex PCR. In all, the sample yields 50,000 to 70,000 clones. A word on this clone: The antigen is unknown.

This clonotype was obtained from a woman aged 18-29 years in good health and CMV-seronegative. The sample consisted of PBMCs. The rearrangement joins TRBV27 to TRBJ2-7; D is unclear. CDR3 in DNA: TGTGCCAGCAGTTTATCACTTCGTGGCTACGAGCAGTACTTC. Translating it yields CASSLSLRGYEQYF.